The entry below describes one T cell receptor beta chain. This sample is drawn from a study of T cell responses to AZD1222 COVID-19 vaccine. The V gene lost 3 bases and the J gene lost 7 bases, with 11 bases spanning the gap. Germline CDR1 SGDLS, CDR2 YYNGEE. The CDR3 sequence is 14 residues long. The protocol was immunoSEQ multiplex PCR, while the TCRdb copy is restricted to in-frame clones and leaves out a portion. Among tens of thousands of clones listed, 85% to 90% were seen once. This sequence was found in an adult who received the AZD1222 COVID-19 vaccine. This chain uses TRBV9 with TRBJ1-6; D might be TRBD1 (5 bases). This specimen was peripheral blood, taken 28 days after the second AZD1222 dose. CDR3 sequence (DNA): TGTGCCAGCAGCGGGGGCAGGGCGAATTCACCCCTCCACTTT. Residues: CASSGGRANSPLHF.